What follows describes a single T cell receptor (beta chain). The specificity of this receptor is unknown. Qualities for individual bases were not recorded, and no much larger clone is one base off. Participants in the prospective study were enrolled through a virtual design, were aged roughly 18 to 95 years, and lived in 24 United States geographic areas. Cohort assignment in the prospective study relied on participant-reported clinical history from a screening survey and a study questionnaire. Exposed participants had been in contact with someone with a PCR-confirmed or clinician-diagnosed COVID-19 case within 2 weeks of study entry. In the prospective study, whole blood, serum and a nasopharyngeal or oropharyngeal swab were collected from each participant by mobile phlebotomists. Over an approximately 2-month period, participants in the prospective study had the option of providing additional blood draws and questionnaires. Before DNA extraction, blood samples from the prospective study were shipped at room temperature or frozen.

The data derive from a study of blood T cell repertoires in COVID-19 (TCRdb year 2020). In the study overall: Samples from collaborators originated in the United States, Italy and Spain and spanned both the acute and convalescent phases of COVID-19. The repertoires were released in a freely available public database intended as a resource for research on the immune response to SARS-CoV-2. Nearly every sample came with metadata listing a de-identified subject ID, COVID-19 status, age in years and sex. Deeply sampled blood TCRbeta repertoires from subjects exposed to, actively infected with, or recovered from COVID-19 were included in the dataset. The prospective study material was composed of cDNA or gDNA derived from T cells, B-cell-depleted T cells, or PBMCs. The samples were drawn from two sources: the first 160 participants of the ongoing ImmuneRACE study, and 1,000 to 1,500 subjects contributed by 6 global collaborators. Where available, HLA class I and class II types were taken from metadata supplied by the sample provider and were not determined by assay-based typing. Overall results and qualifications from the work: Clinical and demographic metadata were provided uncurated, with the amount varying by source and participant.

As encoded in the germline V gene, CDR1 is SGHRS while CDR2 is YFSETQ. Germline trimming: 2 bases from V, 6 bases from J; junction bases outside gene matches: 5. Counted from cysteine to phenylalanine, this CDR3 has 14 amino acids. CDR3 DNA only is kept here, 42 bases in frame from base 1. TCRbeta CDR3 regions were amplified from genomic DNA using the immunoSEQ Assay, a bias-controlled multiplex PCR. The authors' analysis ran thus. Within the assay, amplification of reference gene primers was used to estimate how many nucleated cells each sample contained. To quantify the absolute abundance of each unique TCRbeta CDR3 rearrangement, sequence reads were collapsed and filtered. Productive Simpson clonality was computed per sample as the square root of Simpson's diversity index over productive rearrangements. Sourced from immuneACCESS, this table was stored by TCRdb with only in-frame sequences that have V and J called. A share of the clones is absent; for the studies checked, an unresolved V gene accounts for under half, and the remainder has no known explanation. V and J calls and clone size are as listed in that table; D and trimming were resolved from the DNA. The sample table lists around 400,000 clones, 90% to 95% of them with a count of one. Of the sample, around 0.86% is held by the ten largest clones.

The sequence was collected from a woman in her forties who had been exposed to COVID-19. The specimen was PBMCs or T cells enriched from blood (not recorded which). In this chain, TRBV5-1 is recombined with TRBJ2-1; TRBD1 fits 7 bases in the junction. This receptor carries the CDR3 CASSFPGTVNEQFF. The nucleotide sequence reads TGCGCCAGCAGCTTCCCCGGGACAGTCAATGAGCAGTTCTTC.